The T cell receptor beta chain described here comes from a study of glioma-infiltrating T cells after dendritic cell vaccination. Overall study: Autologous tumor lysate-pulsed dendritic cell vaccination was given between about 2002 and 2012.

The germline V gene has CDR1 SGHAT and CDR2 FQNNGV. This CDR3 is built from 15 residues. V gave up 5 bases and J gave up 6 bases; unmatched junction bases: 7. Amplification used 60 V beta primers and 13 J beta primers. Generated by immunoSEQ multiplex PCR, the TCRdb table keeps only in-frame clones and is missing some. The table records approximately 67,000 clones, about four fifths of them present only once. Sample: blood, taken before dendritic cell vaccination. The clonotype originates from a human donor with glioblastoma. The rearrangement uses TRBV11-2 and TRBJ2-2; 9 positions agree with TRBD1. The CDR3 sequence is CASSGDRAPSGELFF. Here the CDR3 DNA reads TGTGCCAGCAGCGGGGACAGGGCCCCTTCCGGGGAGCTGTTTTTT. Full variable domain (missing parts from reference TRBV11-2 and TRBJ2-2): EAGVAQSPRYKIIEKRQSVAFWCNPISGHATLYWYQQILGQGPKLLIQFQNNGVVDDSQLPKDRFSAERLKGVDSTLKIQPAKLEDSAVYLCASSGDRAPSGELFFGEGSRLTVL.